This T cell receptor beta chain appears in the sequencing data of a study of T-cell memory formation after mild COVID-19. General study findings and limits: Cross-reactive memory seemingly joined, as some responding clones were found in pre-infection memory. Day 15 to 85 contracting clones showed balanced CD4/CD8; day 15 to 37 expanders favored CD4+. Of the contracting clones, CD4+ ones lay mainly in CM and EM, and CD8+ ones in EMRA.

This clonotype occurred a few times. Its target is not known. TCRdb reprocessed the 5' RACE reads via MiXCR and lists one record per CDR3 protein. The sample has roughly 450,000 distinct CDR3 sequences; around a sixth are singletons. The V gene end was trimmed by 1 base and the J gene end by 5 bases; junction bases not matched to a gene: 5. The CDR3 is made up of 16 amino acids. CDR1 is DFQATT and CDR2 is SNEGSKA in the germline V gene (reference sequence). The chain is built from TRBV20-1 and TRBJ2-2; TRBD2 matches at 12 bases. Sequencing was done on a sample of PBMCs or a T cell subset sorted from them (not recorded which). This sequence originates from an adult woman who had mild COVID-19 (a few samples of this study predate the infection). Cell type and time point are not known. The CDR3 DNA reads TGCAGTGCTAGAGCACTAGCGGGGGGCGGGACCGGGGAGCTGTTTTTT. This sequence encodes CSARALAGGGTGELFF.